The source of this TCR beta chain is a study of blood T cell repertoires in COVID-19. Sequenced by immunoSEQ multiplex PCR; TCRdb stores in-frame clones only, minus some. The table lists 90,000 to 95,000 clones, 88% of them singletons. Sequenced material: peripheral blood. This TCR came from a woman older than 75 with active COVID-19.

The CDR3 here is CASSVALTSGSPDTQYF. CDR3 DNA: TGTGCCAGCAGCGTAGCTCTGACTAGCGGGAGTCCAGATACGCAGTATTTT. The chain employs TRBV9 and TRBJ2-3, with 12 positions matching TRBD2. The J segment lost 4 bases and the V segment lost 0 bases, leaving 6 bases of the junction unmatched. In germline, CDR1 is SGDLS, CDR2 YYNGEE. CDR3 size: 17 residues.